This T cell receptor beta chain was obtained from a study of T cells in localized non-small cell lung cancer. Whole-study findings and limits: Paired adjacent lung recovered a median roughly 56 of the top 100 tumor clones. Because only a single region of the tumor was sequenced, heterogeneity remains possible.

Per germline, CDR1 KGHSY and CDR2 FQNENV. The CDR3 spans 14 residues. Trimming took 1 base from V and 7 from J, leaving 14 bases between them. Worth noting for this clone: Its antigen is not identified.

The data were produced by immunoSEQ multiplex PCR, yet TCRdb's version contains in-frame clones alone and is incomplete. The sample carries thousands of clones, around 38% recorded once. The source was lung tumor tissue, collected before any cancer treatment. The rearrangement joins TRBV16 to TRBJ2-7, with D maybe TRBD2 (6 bases). The receptor was derived from an older female donor with stage I lung adenocarcinoma. The CDR3 protein is CASSQWAGFKEQYF. The CDR3 DNA follows: TGTGCCAGCAGCCAATGGGCGGGGTTCAAGGAGCAGTACTTC.